The clone carrying this T cell receptor beta chain was counted many times. Its antigen is undetermined. The data are from a study of Graves' ophthalmopathy and Graves' hyperthyroidism. Study overall: The term stable hyperthyroidism indicated an absence of ophthalmopathy within 18 months of follow-up.

Findings and limits, study-wide: Most thyroid-expanded clonotypes exceeding 0.001 frequency were also found in blood.

Ineligible for inclusion were patients with other autoimmune diseases, uncontrolled infections, pregnancy or lactation. Germline CDR1 SGDLS, CDR2 YYNGEE. The CDR3 is 15 amino acids. The germline V and J ends were trimmed by 6 bases and 0 bases, with 15 bases remaining between them. The authors amplified TCR beta CDR3 regions from RNA transcripts. HTBI primers were used in a first-round RT-PCR, which preceded a second-round multiplex PCR. TCRdb reanalysed the multiplex PCR reads using MiXCR and keeps one entry per CDR3 protein. The table shows some 1.1 million distinct CDR3 sequences, with about two fifths occurring only once.

V and J are TRBV9 and TRBJ1-1; the D is unclear. The sequence was obtained from an adult man with Graves' hyperthyroidism. The material sequenced was peripheral blood or thyroid tissue (not recorded which). In DNA, the CDR3 is TGTGCCAGCAACCCCGGTGGGCAGTTGAACACTGAAGCTTTCTTT. Translation: CASNPGGQLNTEAFF.